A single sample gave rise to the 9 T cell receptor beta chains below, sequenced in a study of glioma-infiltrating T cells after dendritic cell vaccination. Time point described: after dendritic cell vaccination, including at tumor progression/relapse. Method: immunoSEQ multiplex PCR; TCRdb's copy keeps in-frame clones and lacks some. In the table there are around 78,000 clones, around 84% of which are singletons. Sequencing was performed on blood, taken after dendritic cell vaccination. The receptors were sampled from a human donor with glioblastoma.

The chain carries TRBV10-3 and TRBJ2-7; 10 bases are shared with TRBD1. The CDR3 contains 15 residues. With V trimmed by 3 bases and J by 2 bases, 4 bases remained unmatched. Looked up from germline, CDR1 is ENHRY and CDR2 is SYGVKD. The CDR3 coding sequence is TGTGCCATCAGTGATGGGACAGGGGCACCCTACGAGCAGTACTTC. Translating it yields CAISDGTGAPYEQYF.

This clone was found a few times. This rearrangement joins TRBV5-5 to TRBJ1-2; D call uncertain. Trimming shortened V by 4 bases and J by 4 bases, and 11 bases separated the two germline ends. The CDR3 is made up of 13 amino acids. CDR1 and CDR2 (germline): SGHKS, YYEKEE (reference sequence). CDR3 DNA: TGTGCCAGCAGCGGTGACATCGGCTATGGCTACACCTTC. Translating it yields CASSGDIGYGYTF. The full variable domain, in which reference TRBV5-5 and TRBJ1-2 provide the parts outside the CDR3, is DAGVTQSPTHLIKTRGQQVTLRCSPISGHKSVSWYQQVLGQGPQFIFQYYEKEERGRGNFPDRFSARQFPNYSSELNVNALLLGDSALYLCASSGDIGYGYTFGSGTRLTVV.

CDR3 sequence (DNA): TGTGCCAGCAGTGAACTTGCGACAGGGGTTAGCAATCAGCCCCAGCATTTT. Translation: CASSELATGVSNQPQHF. The rearrangement uses TRBV6-1 and TRBJ1-5; 8 bases fit TRBD1. V lost 2 bases and J lost 0; bases outside the gene matches: 6. Per germline, CDR1 MNHNS and CDR2 SASEGT. The CDR3 contains 17 residues.

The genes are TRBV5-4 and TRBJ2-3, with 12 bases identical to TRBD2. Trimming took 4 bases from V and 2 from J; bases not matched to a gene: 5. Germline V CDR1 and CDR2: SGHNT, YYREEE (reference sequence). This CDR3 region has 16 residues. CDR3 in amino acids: CASSGLAGQATDTQYF. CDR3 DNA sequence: TGTGCCAGCAGCGGACTAGCGGGGCAAGCCACAGATACGCAGTATTTT.

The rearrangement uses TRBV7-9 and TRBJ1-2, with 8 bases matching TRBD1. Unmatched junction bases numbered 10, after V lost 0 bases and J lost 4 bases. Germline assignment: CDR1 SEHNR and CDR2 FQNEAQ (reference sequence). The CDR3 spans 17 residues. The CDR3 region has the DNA TGTGCCAGCAGCTTAGCGGGGTCGTCGGGACAGGTCTATGGCTACACCTTC. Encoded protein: CASSLAGSSGQVYGYTF.

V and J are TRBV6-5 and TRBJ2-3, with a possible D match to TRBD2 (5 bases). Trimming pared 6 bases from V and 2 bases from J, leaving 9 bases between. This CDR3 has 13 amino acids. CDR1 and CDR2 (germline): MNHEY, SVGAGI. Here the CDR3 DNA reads TGTGCCAGCAGCTGGACTGACACAGATACGCAGTATTTT. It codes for CASSWTDTDTQYF.

The CDR3 nucleotides read TGTGCCAGCAGTGAGTACATGAACACTGAAGCTTTCTTT. Translating it yields CASSEYMNTEAFF. The V and J genes are TRBV2 and TRBJ1-1; D unresolved. The germline CDR1 and CDR2 sequences are SNHLY and FYNNEI. This CDR3 spans 13 amino acids. With 3 bases removed from V and 0 bases from J, the gap between germline ends came to 5 bases.

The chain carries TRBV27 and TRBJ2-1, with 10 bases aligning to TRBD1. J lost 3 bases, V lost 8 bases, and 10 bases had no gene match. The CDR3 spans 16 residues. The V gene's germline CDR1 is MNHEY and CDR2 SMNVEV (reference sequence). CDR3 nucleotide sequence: TGTGCCAGCCACCCGGACAGGGGGGCCGTCTACAATGAGCAGTTCTTC. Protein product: CASHPDRGAVYNEQFF.

In DNA, the CDR3 is TGTGCCAGCTCCAGCGGGAGGTACCAGGATACGCAGTATTTT. Translation gives CASSSGRYQDTQYF. V usage is TRBV2 and J usage is TRBJ2-3; 9 nucleotides agree with TRBD2. V lost 8 bases, J lost 6 bases, and 9 bases stayed unmatched. The CDR3 has 14 residues. Per germline, CDR1 SNHLY and CDR2 FYNNEI.